Presented here are 7 T cell receptor beta chains from one specimen sequenced in a study of T-cell memory formation after mild COVID-19. Via MiXCR, TCRdb re-called the 5' RACE reads, giving one row per CDR3 protein. The sample shows about 210,000 distinct CDR3 sequences, around 25% of them seen only once. Sequencing was done on a sample of PBMCs or a T cell subset sorted from them (not recorded which). Source of these receptors: an adult woman who had mild COVID-19 (a few samples of this study predate the infection). Cell type and time point are not known.

This clonotype was found a few times. In nucleotides, the CDR3 is TGCAGTGCTAGAGATGGAGGGTACGAGCAGTACTTC. Translation gives CSARDGGYEQYF. V usage is TRBV20-1 and J usage is TRBJ2-7; D is possibly TRBD2 (6 bases). V lost 0 bases and J 4 bases, leaving 7 bases between the germline ends. Germline CDR1 DFQATT, CDR2 SNEGSKA (reference sequence). CDR3 length: 12 amino acids.

The sample holds a few counts of this clonotype. The V call is TRBV7-9, the J call TRBJ2-5; 7 bases are a match to TRBD1. V was pared by 6 bases and J by 3 bases, with 4 bases of the junction left unmatched. The CDR3 spans 13 residues. Germline CDR1 reads SEHNR; CDR2 reads FQNEAQ (reference sequence). CDR3: CASRLTGEETQYF. DNA of the CDR3: TGTGCCAGCAGACTCACAGGGGAAGAGACCCAGTACTTC.

This clonotype was found a few times. This chain joins TRBV7-2 and TRBJ2-1; 8 bases fit TRBD2. The CDR3 totals 13 residues. Germline V gives CDR1 SGHTA, CDR2 FQGNSA. V shed 3 bases and J 6 bases; nucleotides not matched to a gene: 1. The CDR3 sequence is CASSFGLANEQFF. CDR3 bases: TGTGCCAGCAGCTTCGGACTAGCCAATGAGCAGTTCTTC.

The chain recombines TRBV2 with TRBJ1-2; D unresolved. The CDR3 spans 12 residues. Germline CDR1 reads SNHLY; CDR2 reads FYNNEI. V was clipped by 9 bases and J by 3 bases, with 11 bases between them. The CDR3 nucleotides read TGTGCCAGGGGAACATCGGACTATGGCTACACCTTC. This sequence encodes CARGTSDYGYTF.

The V call is TRBV7-2, the J call TRBJ1-4; D not resolved. The V end was cut by 2 bases, the J end by 12 bases, with 10 bases between. This CDR3 contains 12 residues. The V gene's germline CDR1 is SGHTA and CDR2 FQGNSA. In DNA, the CDR3 is TGTGCCAGCAGCTTAATGAAGGCCCAACTGTTTTTT. Translated: CASSLMKAQLFF. The whole variable domain, remainder taken from reference TRBV7-2 and TRBJ1-4, is GAGVSQSPSNKVTEKGKDVELRCDPISGHTALYWYRQSLGQGLEFLIYFQGNSAPDKSGLPSDRFSAERTGGSVSTLTIQRTQQEDSAVYLCASSLMKAQLFFGSGTQLSVL.

The V gene is TRBV20-1, the J gene TRBJ1-1; D not resolved. V gave up 3 bases and J gave up 0 bases, with 11 bases separating them. The CDR3 extends over 14 amino acids. CDR1 DFQATT and CDR2 SNEGSKA come from the germline V gene (reference sequence). The CDR3 is CSARSDGMNTEAFF. Here the CDR3 DNA reads TGCAGTGCTAGGTCGGACGGGATGAACACTGAAGCTTTCTTT.

This chain connects TRBV20-1 to TRBJ2-7; 8 nucleotides align to TRBD2. The CDR3 is made up of 14 amino acids. Trimming took 5 bases from V and 5 from J; bases not matched to a gene: 11. Germline V CDR1 and CDR2: DFQATT, SNEGSKA (reference sequence). The CDR3 nucleotides read TGCAGTGCTCTAGGTCCGGGAGGGAGCCACGAGCAGTACTTC. As protein: CSALGPGGSHEQYF.